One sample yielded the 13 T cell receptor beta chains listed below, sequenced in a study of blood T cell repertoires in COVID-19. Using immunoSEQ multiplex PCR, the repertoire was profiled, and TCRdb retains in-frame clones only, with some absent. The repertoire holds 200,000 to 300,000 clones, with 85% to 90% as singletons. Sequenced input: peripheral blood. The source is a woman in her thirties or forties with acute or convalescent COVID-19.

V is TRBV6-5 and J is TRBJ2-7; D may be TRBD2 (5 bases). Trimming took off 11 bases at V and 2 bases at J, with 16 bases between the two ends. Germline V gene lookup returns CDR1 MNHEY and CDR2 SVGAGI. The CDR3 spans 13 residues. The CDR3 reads CAAGRGDTYEQYV. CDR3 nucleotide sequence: TGTGCCGCGGGCCGGGGAGACACCTACGAGCAGTACGTC.

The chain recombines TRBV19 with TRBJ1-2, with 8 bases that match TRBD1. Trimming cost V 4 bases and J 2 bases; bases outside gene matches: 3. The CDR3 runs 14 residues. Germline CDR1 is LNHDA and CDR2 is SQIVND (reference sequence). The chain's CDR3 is CASSRRQGNYGYTF. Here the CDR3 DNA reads TGTGCCAGTAGTAGACGACAGGGGAACTATGGCTACACCTTC.

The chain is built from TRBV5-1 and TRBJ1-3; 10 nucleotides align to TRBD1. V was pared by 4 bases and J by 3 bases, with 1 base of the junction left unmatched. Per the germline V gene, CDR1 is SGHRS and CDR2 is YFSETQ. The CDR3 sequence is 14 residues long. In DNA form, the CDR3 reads TGCGCCAGCAGCGGGACAGGGGTTGGAAACACCATATATTTT. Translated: CASSGTGVGNTIYF. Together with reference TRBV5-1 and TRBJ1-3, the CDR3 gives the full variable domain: KAGVTQTPRYLIKTRGQQVTLSCSPISGHRSVSWYQQTPGQGLQFLFEYFSETQRNKGNFPGRFSGRQFSNSRSEMNVSTLELGDSALYLCASSGTGVGNTIYFGEGSWLTVV.

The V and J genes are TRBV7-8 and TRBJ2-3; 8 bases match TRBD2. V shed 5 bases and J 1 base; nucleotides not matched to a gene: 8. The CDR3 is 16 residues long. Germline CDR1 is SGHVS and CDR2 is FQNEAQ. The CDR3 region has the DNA TGTGCCAGCAGCCCCCAAAACGGGGGGGGCACAGATACGCAGTATTTT. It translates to CASSPQNGGGTDTQYF.

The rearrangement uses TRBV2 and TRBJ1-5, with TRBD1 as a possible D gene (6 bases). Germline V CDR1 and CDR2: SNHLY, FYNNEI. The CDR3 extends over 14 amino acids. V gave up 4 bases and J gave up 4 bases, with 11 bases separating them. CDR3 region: CASSGTVQNQPQHF. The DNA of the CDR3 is TGTGCCAGCAGTGGGACAGTTCAAAATCAGCCCCAGCATTTT.

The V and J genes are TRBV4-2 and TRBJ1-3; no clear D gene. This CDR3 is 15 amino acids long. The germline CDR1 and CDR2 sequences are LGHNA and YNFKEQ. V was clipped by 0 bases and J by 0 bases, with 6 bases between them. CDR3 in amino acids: CASSQEWSSGNTIYF. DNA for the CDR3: TGTGCCAGCAGCCAAGAATGGAGCTCTGGAAACACCATATATTTT.

The CDR3: CASSASRVYYNSPLHF. The CDR3 DNA is TGTGCCAGTAGTGCTTCTCGGGTTTACTATAATTCACCCCTCCACTTT. The chain couples TRBV19 to TRBJ1-6, with D unresolved. V shed 5 bases and J shed 3 bases, with 14 bases lying between them. This CDR3 region has 16 residues. Germline CDR1 reads LNHDA; CDR2 reads SQIVND (reference sequence). Full variable domain (remainder filled in from reference TRBV19 and TRBJ1-6): DGGITQSPKYLFRKEGQNVTLSCEQNLNHDAMYWYRQDPGQGLRLIYYSQIVNDFQKGDIAEGYSVSREKKESFPLTVTSAQKNPTAFYLCASSASRVYYNSPLHFGNGTRLTVT.

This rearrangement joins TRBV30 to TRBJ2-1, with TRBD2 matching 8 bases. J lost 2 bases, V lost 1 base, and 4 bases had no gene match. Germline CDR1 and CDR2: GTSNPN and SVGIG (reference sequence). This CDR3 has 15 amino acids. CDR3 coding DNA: TGTGCCTGGAGTGGAGGGCGGGGGGCCTACAATGAGCAGTTCTTC. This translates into CAWSGGRGAYNEQFF.

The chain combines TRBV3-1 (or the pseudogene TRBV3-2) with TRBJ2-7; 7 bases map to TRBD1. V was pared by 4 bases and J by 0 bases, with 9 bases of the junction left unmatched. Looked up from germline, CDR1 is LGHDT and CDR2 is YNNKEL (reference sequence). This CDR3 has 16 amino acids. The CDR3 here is CASSRTGTVSSYEQYV. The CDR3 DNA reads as TGTGCCAGCAGCCGCACCGGGACAGTGAGCTCCTACGAGCAGTACGTC.

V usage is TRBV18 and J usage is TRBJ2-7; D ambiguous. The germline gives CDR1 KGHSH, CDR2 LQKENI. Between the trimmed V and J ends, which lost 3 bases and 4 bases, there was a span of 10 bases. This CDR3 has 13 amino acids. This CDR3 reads CASSPQAGYEQYV. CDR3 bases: TGTGCCAGCTCACCGCAGGCCGGATACGAGCAGTACGTC.

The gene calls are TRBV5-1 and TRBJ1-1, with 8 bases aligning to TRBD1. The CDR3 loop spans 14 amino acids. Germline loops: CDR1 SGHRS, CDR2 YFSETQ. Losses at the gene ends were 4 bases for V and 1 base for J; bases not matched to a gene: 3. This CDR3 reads CASSDGQGNTEAFF. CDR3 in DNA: TGCGCCAGCAGCGACGGACAGGGGAACACTGAAGCTTTCTTT.

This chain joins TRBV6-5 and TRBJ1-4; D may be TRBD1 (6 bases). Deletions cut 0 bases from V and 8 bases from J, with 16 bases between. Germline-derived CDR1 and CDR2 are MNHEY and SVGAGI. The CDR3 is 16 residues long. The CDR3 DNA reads TGTGCCAGCAGTTACTCGTCAGGGGTGTGGGAAGAAAAACTGTTTTTT. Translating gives CASSYSSGVWEEKLFF.

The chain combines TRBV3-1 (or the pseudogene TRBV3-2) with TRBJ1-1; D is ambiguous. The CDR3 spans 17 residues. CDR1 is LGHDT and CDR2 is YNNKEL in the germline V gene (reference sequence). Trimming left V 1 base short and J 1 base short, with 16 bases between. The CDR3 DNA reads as TGTGCCAGCAGCCAAGGATACTTAATGGGCTCGAACACTGAAGCTTTCTTT. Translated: CASSQGYLMGSNTEAFF.